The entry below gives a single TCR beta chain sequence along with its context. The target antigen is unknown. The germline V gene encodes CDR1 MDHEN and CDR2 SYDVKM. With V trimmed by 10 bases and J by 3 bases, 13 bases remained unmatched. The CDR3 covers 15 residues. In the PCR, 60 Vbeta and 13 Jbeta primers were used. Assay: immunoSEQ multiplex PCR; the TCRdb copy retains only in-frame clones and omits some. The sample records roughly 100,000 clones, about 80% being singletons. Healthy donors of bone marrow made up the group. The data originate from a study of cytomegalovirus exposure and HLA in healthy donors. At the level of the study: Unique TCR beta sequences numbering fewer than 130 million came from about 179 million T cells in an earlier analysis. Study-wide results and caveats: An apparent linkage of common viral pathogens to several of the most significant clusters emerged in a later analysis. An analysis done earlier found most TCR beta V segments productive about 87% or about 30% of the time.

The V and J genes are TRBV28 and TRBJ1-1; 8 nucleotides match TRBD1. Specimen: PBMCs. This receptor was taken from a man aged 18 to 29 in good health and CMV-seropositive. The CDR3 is CATSPLGQGDTEAFF. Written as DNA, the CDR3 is TGTGCCACCTCGCCCCTCGGACAGGGAGACACTGAAGCTTTCTTT.